Each of the 28 T cell receptor beta chains below was sequenced from the same sample in a study of T-cell reconstitution after alpha-beta-depleted transplantation in children. The TCRbeta library was prepared with unique molecular identifiers. TCRdb processed the PCR reads anew with MiXCR; each CDR3 protein has one entry. The sample has around 960,000 distinct CDR3 sequences; less than 30% are singletons. Sequencing was performed on PBMCs, mostly from graft donor cells, taken 360 days after TCRalphabeta/CD19-depleted stem cell transplant. The receptors here all came from a boy under two years old who had a stem cell transplant for SCID, so the T cells may come from the graft donor.

The chain links TRBV5-1 to TRBJ2-2; D is possibly TRBD2 (5 bases). V lost 1 base and J 2 bases, leaving 12 bases between the germline ends. The length of the CDR3 is 16 residues. Germline CDR1 reads SGHRS; CDR2 reads YFSETQ. The CDR3 nucleotides read TGCGCCAGCAGCTTGTCCTCGGGGTTAAACACCGGGGAGCTGTTTTTT. Translating gives CASSLSSGLNTGELFF.

This clonotype was counted a few times. The gene calls are TRBV11-3 and TRBJ2-5, with TRBD1 matching 7 bases. The V segment lost 1 base and the J segment 5 bases; nucleotides outside the gene matches: 10. Germline loops: CDR1 SGHNT, CDR2 YENEEA. This CDR3 region has 16 residues. CDR3 nucleotides: TGTGCCAGCAGCTTAGGCCGACAGGGAAGGTGGGAGACCCAGTACTTC. It encodes CASSLGRQGRWETQYF.

V gene TRBV5-6 combines with J gene TRBJ1-2; 10 nucleotides align to TRBD1. Germline V gives CDR1 SGHDT, CDR2 YYEEEE. CDR3 length equals 17 residues. V was clipped by 1 base and J by 5 bases; unmatched bases: 11. The CDR3 loop is CASSLRTGTGDGYGYTF. CDR3 sequence (DNA): TGTGCCAGCAGCTTGAGGACCGGGACAGGGGACGGGTATGGCTACACCTTC.

The chain recombines TRBV5-1 with TRBJ2-5; D not certain. CDR3 length: 16 residues. Germline V CDR1 and CDR2: SGHRS, YFSETQ. V lost 0 bases and J lost 2, with 14 bases in between. The CDR3 sequence: CASSLVWQSNQETQYF. As DNA, the CDR3 is TGCGCCAGCAGCTTGGTATGGCAGTCCAATCAAGAGACCCAGTACTTC.

This clonotype was seen a few times. V and J are TRBV19 and TRBJ2-1; a possible D gene is TRBD2 (6 bases). The germline CDR1 and CDR2 sequences are LNHDA and SQIVND (reference sequence). The ends were cut back, 5 bases at V and 5 bases at J, with 16 bases in the middle. This CDR3 has 15 amino acids. The CDR3 nucleotides read TGTGCCAGTAGTTCCCGGGACTCCCCAAACAATGAGCAGTTCTTC. Protein: CASSSRDSPNNEQFF.

This chain links TRBV12-3 or TRBV12-4 with TRBJ1-1, with 8 bases fitting TRBD1. The CDR3 is 13 residues long. With 6 bases clipped from V and 11 bases from J, the junction kept 11 bases outside the gene matches. CDR3 in DNA: TGTGCCAGCAGGTCACAGGGGGATCTGATCGCTTTCTTT. It translates to CASRSQGDLIAFF.

The rearrangement links TRBV18 to TRBJ2-1, with 10 bases identical to TRBD1. The germline gives CDR1 KGHSH, CDR2 LQKENI. Germline trimming cut 0 bases from V and 0 bases from J; bases unmatched to any gene: 11. CDR3 length equals 20 residues. The CDR3 spells CASSPPKGTGDRYSYNEQFF. The DNA of the CDR3 is TGTGCCAGCTCACCACCAAAGGGGACAGGGGACAGATACTCCTACAATGAGCAGTTCTTC.

The chain combines TRBV12-3 or TRBV12-4 with TRBJ2-3; TRBD2 aligns across 7 bases. The V gene end was trimmed by 5 bases and the J gene end by 0 bases; junction bases not matched to a gene: 11. The CDR3 totals 17 residues. The CDR3 coding sequence is TGTGCCAGCAGTCCCGGCGGAGGAGCGGGGAGCACAGATACGCAGTATTTT. Translation gives CASSPGGGAGSTDTQYF.

The V call is TRBV3-1, the J call TRBJ2-7; D remains ambiguous. Germline V gives CDR1 LGHDT, CDR2 YNNKEL (reference sequence). V dropped 3 bases and J dropped 5 bases, with 8 bases sitting between them. The CDR3 is 12 residues long. Written as DNA, the CDR3 is TGTGCCAGCAGCCAGGTCAGGAACGAGCAGTACTTC. This encodes CASSQVRNEQYF.

This clonotype occurred a few times. V gene TRBV6-1 combines with J gene TRBJ1-3; D possibly corresponds to TRBD1 (5 bases). CDR3 length: 15 amino acids. Trimming left V 7 bases short and J 0 bases short, with 13 bases between. Germline V gene sequence: CDR1 MNHNS, CDR2 SASEGT. The CDR3 DNA reads as TGTGCCAGCACAGCCACAGGAAACTCTGGAAACACCATATATTTT. Encoded protein: CASTATGNSGNTIYF.

The chain couples TRBV28 to TRBJ2-1; TRBD2 matches at 9 bases. This CDR3 has 16 amino acids. Losses at the gene ends were 3 bases for V and 5 bases for J; bases not matched to a gene: 8. In germline, CDR1 is MDHEN, CDR2 SYDVKM. The CDR3 reads CASSFQGRGGHNEQFF. As DNA, the CDR3 is TGTGCCAGCAGTTTCCAAGGGCGGGGGGGGCACAATGAGCAGTTCTTC.

CDR3 in DNA: TGTGCCAGCAGCTCTCGGGGTTACCAAGAGACCCAGTACTTC. Amino acids: CASSSRGYQETQYF. The chain has TRBV3-1 and TRBJ2-5; weak D call: TRBD2 (5 bases). With 5 bases removed from V and 0 bases from J, the gap between germline ends came to 10 bases. The CDR3 is 14 amino acids. Germline-derived CDR1 and CDR2 are LGHDT and YNNKEL (reference sequence).

This clonotype has just a few counts. This chain uses TRBV18 with TRBJ1-4, with 10 positions matching TRBD1. Losses at the gene ends were 3 bases for V and 8 bases for J; bases not matched to a gene: 6. CDR1 and CDR2 from the germline V gene are KGHSH and LQKENI. This CDR3 contains 15 residues. The CDR3 protein is CASSPMTGGQEKLFF. The CDR3 nucleotides read TGTGCCAGCTCACCGATGACAGGGGGCCAAGAAAAACTGTTTTTT.

In this sample, this clonotype turned up a few times. The rearrangement joins TRBV27 to TRBJ1-5; 10 bases align to TRBD1. CDR3 length equals 15 residues. Per germline, CDR1 MNHEY and CDR2 SMNVEV (reference sequence). Trimming removed 4 bases from V and 2 bases from J; junction bases left unmatched: 2. This CDR3 is CASSSDRGGNQPQHF. In DNA, the CDR3 is TGTGCCAGCAGTTCGGACAGGGGGGGCAATCAGCCCCAGCATTTT.

This clonotype came up a few times. The genes are TRBV5-1 and TRBJ2-2, with 7 bases matching TRBD1. Germline V gives CDR1 SGHRS, CDR2 YFSETQ. The J segment lost 1 base and the V segment lost 9 bases, leaving 9 bases of the junction unmatched. The CDR3 sequence is 15 residues long. The chain's CDR3 is CATALGTVNTGELFF. DNA for the CDR3: TGCGCCACCGCCCTCGGGACAGTGAACACCGGGGAGCTGTTTTTT.

This sequence joins TRBV15 and TRBJ1-1; perhaps TRBD1 as D (6 bases). V shed 1 base and J shed 3 bases, with 15 bases lying between them. Germline V CDR1 and CDR2: LNHNV, YYDKDF (reference sequence). The CDR3 has 16 amino acids. CDR3 in DNA: TGTGCCACCAGCAGAGTCGGGGGCGAATCGGACACTGAAGCTTTCTTT. This gives the protein CATSRVGGESDTEAFF. The full variable domain, in which reference TRBV15 and TRBJ1-1 provide the parts outside the CDR3, is DAMVIQNPRYQVTQFGKPVTLSCSQTLNHNVMYWYQQKSSQAPKLLFHYYDKDFNNEADTPDNFQSRRPNTSFCFLDIRSPGLGDTAMYLCATSRVGGESDTEAFFGQGTRLTVV.

The chain uses TRBV12-3 or TRBV12-4 and TRBJ2-3, with 8 bases aligning to TRBD2. The CDR3 is 15 amino acids. The trim removed 7 bases at V and 7 bases at J, leaving 13 bases unmatched. The CDR3: CASTRGGKAVNTQYF. CDR3 bases: TGTGCCAGCACCCGGGGGGGAAAAGCGGTGAATACGCAGTATTTT.

This clonotype was seen a handful of times. The chain joins TRBV6-1 to TRBJ2-7; D is perhaps TRBD1 (6 bases). The CDR3 length is 14 residues. Germline CDR1 is MNHNS and CDR2 is SASEGT. V shed 6 bases and J shed 0 bases, with 12 bases lying between them. CDR3 bases: TGTGCCAGCAGGGGCAACAGGGACTCCTACGAGCAGTACTTC. Encoded protein: CASRGNRDSYEQYF.

This chain connects TRBV2 to TRBJ2-2; the D is unclear. The CDR3 extends over 11 amino acids. The V end was cut by 9 bases, the J end by 4 bases, with 6 bases between. Per the germline V gene, CDR1 is SNHLY and CDR2 is FYNNEI. CDR3 sequence reads: CASGVTGELFF. The CDR3 region has the DNA TGTGCCAGTGGGGTCACCGGGGAGCTGTTTTTT.

This chain connects TRBV20-1 to TRBJ1-5, with D maybe TRBD1 (6 bases). V lost 0 bases and J 3 bases, leaving 12 bases between the germline ends. The germline CDR1 and CDR2 sequences are DFQATT and SNEGSKA (reference sequence). The CDR3 loop spans 15 amino acids. The CDR3 spells CSARDRRGVNQPQHF. As DNA, the CDR3 is TGCAGTGCTAGAGATCGTAGGGGGGTCAATCAGCCCCAGCATTTT.

Worth noting for this clonotype: One junction end disagrees with the germline gene, perhaps due to a read error. The J gene is TRBJ2-3, the V gene TRBV6-5; perhaps D is TRBD1 or TRBD2 (5 bases each). The CDR3 runs 16 residues. Germline V gene sequence: CDR1 MNHEY, CDR2 SVGAGI. The CDR3 region has the DNA TGTGCCAGCAATTACGACCCAGGGCGGGCCCCCCCACAACCGTATTTT. Translating gives CASNYDPGRAPPQPYF.

This chain uses TRBV6-2 or TRBV6-3 with TRBJ2-7; D ambiguous. Trimming cost V 6 bases and J 2 bases, with 17 bases left between them. The CDR3 spans 15 residues. The germline V gene has CDR1 MNHEY and CDR2 SVGEGT. CDR3 nucleotide sequence: TGTGCCAGCAGCCCTCGACGCTTAGAGCCCTACGAGCAGTACTTC. The encoded protein is CASSPRRLEPYEQYF.

This clonotype was detected only a few times. The chain carries TRBV4-3 and TRBJ2-1; D could derive from TRBD1 or TRBD2 (5 bases each). The CDR3 covers 17 residues. Germline V CDR1 and CDR2: LGHNA, YSLEER. V lost 3 bases and J lost 3, with 18 bases in between. The CDR3 spells CASSQGTWQHYYNEQFF. The CDR3 nucleotides are TGCGCCAGCAGCCAGGGGACGTGGCAACATTACTACAATGAGCAGTTCTTC.

This clonotype occurred a few times. The J gene is TRBJ1-4, the V gene TRBV20-1, with D maybe TRBD1 (5 bases). Germline CDR1 reads DFQATT; CDR2 reads SNEGSKA (reference sequence). V dropped 3 bases and J dropped 3 bases, with 14 bases sitting between them. The CDR3 is 15 residues long. CDR3 bases: TGCAGTGCTAGGGGGGGTCCGGGCGCTAATGAAAAACTGTTTTTT. It yields the protein CSARGGPGANEKLFF.

The chain links TRBV6-1 to TRBJ1-6; D not certain. The germline V gene has CDR1 MNHNS and CDR2 SASEGT. V was clipped by 6 bases and J by 0 bases, with 15 bases between them. CDR3 length: 17 amino acids. CDR3 loop: CASSLALASSYNSPLHF. The CDR3 coding sequence is TGTGCCAGCAGCCTAGCCCTTGCGAGCTCCTATAATTCACCCCTCCACTTT.

Written as DNA, the CDR3 is TGTGCCAGCAGTTTATCTCTGGCAGGAAATCAGCCCCAGCATTTT. This encodes CASSLSLAGNQPQHF. The chain is built from TRBV28 and TRBJ1-5, with no clear D. The CDR3 totals 15 residues. Germline CDR1 MDHEN, CDR2 SYDVKM. The germline V and J ends were trimmed by 1 base and 4 bases, with 11 bases remaining between them.

The chain joins TRBV19 to TRBJ2-5; no definite D call. This CDR3 has 13 amino acids. Germline V gene lookup returns CDR1 LNHDA and CDR2 SQIVND (reference sequence). The V end was cut by 6 bases, the J end by 3 bases, with 11 bases between. CDR3 coding DNA: TGTGCCAGTAGAAAAACCCTCGAAGAGACCCAGTACTTC. Translated, it gives CASRKTLEETQYF.

Remarks on this clonotype: An end of the junction differs from the germline gene, which may be a read error. This rearrangement joins TRBV20-1 to TRBJ2-5; 11 nucleotides match TRBD2. This CDR3 spans 13 amino acids. The germline V gene encodes CDR1 DFQATT and CDR2 SNEGSKA (reference sequence). In nucleotides, the CDR3 is TGCAGTGCTAGAGATGGAGGGGGACTAGCGGCCCTCTTC. It is translated as CSARDGGGLAALF.